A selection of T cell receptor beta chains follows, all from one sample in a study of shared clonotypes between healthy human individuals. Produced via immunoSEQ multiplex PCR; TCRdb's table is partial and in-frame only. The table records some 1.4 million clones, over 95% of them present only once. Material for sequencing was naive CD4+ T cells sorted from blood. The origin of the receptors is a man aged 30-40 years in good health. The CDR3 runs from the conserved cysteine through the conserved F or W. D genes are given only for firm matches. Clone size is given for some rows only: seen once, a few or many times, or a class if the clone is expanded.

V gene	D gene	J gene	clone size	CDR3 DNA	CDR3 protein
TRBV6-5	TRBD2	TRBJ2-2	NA	TGTGCCAGCAGTTACTTAGGCGGGGGCACCGGGGAGCTGTTTTTT	CASSYLGGGTGELFF
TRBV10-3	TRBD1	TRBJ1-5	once	TGTGCCATCAGTGAGAGTGACAGGGGAAGCAATCAGCCCCAGCATTTT	CAISESDRGSNQPQHF
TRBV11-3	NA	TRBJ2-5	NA	TGTGCCAGCAGCTCCGGACGGTTTGAGGAGACCCAGTACTTC	CASSSGRFEETQYF
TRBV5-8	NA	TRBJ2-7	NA	TGTGCCAGCAGCTTTACCGTCAGATCCAGGCCCTACGAGCAGTACTTC	CASSFTVRSRPYEQYF
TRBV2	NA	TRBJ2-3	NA	TGTGCCAGCAGAGGGGGGGTCCGTACAGATACGCAGTATTTT	CASRGGVRTDTQYF
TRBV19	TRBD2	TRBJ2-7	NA	TGTGCCAGTAGCCCCGGGACTAGCTACGAGCAGTACTTC	CASSPGTSYEQYF
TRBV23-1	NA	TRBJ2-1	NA	TGCGCCAGCACCCCCTGGCATGAGCAGTTCTTC	CASTPWHEQFF
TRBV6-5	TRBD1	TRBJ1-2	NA	TGTGCCAGCAGGGACAGGGGGCTTGGCTACACCTTC	CASRDRGLGYTF
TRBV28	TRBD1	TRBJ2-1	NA	TGTGCCAGCAGCCTCGGATCTGCAGGGGGCGCAGGGTCCTACAATGAGCAGTTCTTC	CASSLGSAGGAGSYNEQFF
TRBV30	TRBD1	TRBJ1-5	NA	TGTGCCTGGAGTGTAGGGACAGGAAATCAGCCCCAGCATTTT	CAWSVGTGNQPQHF
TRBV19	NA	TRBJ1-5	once	TGTGCCAGTAGTATTAACCTCAGCAATCAGCCCCAGCATTTT	CASSINLSNQPQHF
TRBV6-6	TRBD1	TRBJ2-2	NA	TGTGCCAGCAGTTACGGAAGGGCAGGGGGTACCGGGGAGCTGTTTTTT	CASSYGRAGGTGELFF
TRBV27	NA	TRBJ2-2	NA	TGTGCCAGCAGTAGGTTCGGAGCATCCACCGGGGAGCTGTTTTTT	CASSRFGASTGELFF
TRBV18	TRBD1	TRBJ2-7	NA	TGTGCCAGCTCACCACCGGGCAGGGGGACCTACGAGCAGTACTTC	CASSPPGRGTYEQYF
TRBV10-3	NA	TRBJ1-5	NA	TGTGCCATCAGTGAGTCAGGGGCCTCCCTGCTGCCCCAGCATTTT	CAISESGASLLPQHF
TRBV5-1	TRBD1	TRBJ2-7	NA	TGCGCCAGCAGCCTAATACCGGGACAGGACGAGCAGTACTTC	CASSLIPGQDEQYF